The T cell receptor (beta chain) described here comes from a study of low-dose radiotherapy and immunotherapy resistance in tumors. The wider study: Members of Cohort 2 were treated with 1 Gy per fraction every two weeks; their total was 13 Gy over 26 weeks. TRAV- and TRBV-specific primers were used for first-strand cDNA, which covered alpha and beta chains. For four cycles from cycle 1 day 1, patients took 300 mg oral aspirin daily.

Time point in this sample: before trial treatment. Eligibility required advanced solid tumors lacking tumor-infiltrating lymphocytes. In this sample, this clonotype turned up many times. TCRs underwent around 18 PCR cycles of amplification with a constant-region primer and V-primer adapter. TCRdb fed the reads into MiXCR, producing one record per CDR3 protein. The sample has about 50,000 distinct CDR3 sequences, about 10% seen once. Sequenced here: PBMCs, sampled before treatment. This TCR came from a female donor with ovarian cancer.

The CDR3 nucleotides read TGCAGTGCCTCGGACGAGGGCTACGAGCAGTACTTC. Translating it yields CSASDEGYEQYF. The V call is TRBV20-1, the J call TRBJ2-7; D is possibly TRBD2 (5 bases). V was shortened by 6 bases and J by 3 bases, with 12 bases between the two germline ends. Looked up from germline, CDR1 is DFQATT and CDR2 is SNEGSKA (reference sequence). This CDR3 has 12 residues.